Presented here are 21 T cell receptor beta chains from one specimen sequenced in a study of T cells in localized non-small cell lung cancer (dated by TCRdb to 2020 to 2021). Library method: the immunoSEQ multiplex PCR assay. TCRdb mirrors the immuneACCESS table, restricted to in-frame sequences. Some clones are absent from its copies; in checked studies, under half trace to an unresolved V gene, and the reason for the others is unknown. The sample data list approximately 140,000 clones, and around 92% of these were observed just once. The ten biggest clones cover 1.5% to 2% of the sample. Material: peripheral blood, obtained before any cancer treatment. These receptors all stem from a female donor older than 55 with stage I lung adenocarcinoma.

The table lists this clone with a count of one. The chain couples TRBV6-1 to TRBJ1-5; 9 bases match TRBD1. Germline V gene sequence: CDR1 MNHNS, CDR2 SASEGT. This CDR3 is 16 amino acids long. V was clipped by 6 bases and J by 0 bases; unmatched bases: 6. In DNA form, the CDR3 reads TGTGCCAGCAGGGAACAGGGGGCATTTAGCAATCAGCCCCAGCATTTT. The encoded protein is CASREQGAFSNQPQHF.

The chain is built from TRBV5-1 and TRBJ1-1, with 8 bases that match TRBD1. This CDR3 has 19 residues. The V segment lost 2 bases and the J segment 0 bases; nucleotides outside the gene matches: 15. CDR1 is SGHRS and CDR2 is YFSETQ in the germline V gene. DNA for the CDR3: TGCGCCAGCAGCTTTTTCGGGCAGGGGGCAGTTGGCTTGAACACTGAAGCTTTCTTT. Protein sequence: CASSFFGQGAVGLNTEAFF.

V and J are TRBV29-1 and TRBJ2-3, with D unresolved. This CDR3 comprises 15 residues. Germline assignment: CDR1 SQVTM and CDR2 ANQGSEA. V shed 5 bases and J shed 10 bases, with 25 bases lying between them. For the CDR3, the DNA is TGCAGCGTTTATGAACCCACGGATCCATTAAAGCCGCAGTATTTT. Translation: CSVYEPTDPLKPQYF.

The chain couples TRBV2 to TRBJ2-5, with D perhaps matching TRBD1 (6 bases). With 7 bases removed from V and 1 base from J, the gap between germline ends came to 16 bases. Germline CDR1 SNHLY, CDR2 FYNNEI. The CDR3 is 15 amino acids. The CDR3 bases are TGTGCCAGCAAGGGTTTAACAGGGTCCCAAGAGACCCAGTACTTC. Its translation: CASKGLTGSQETQYF.

V is TRBV10-3 and J is TRBJ1-4; no firm D call. The V and J ends lost 2 bases and 4 bases respectively, with 8 bases between them. Germline assignment: CDR1 ENHRY and CDR2 SYGVKD. This CDR3 comprises 14 residues. The CDR3 here is CAISERTDNEKLFF. The CDR3 coding sequence is TGTGCCATCAGTGAGCGCACGGATAATGAAAAACTGTTTTTT.

The gene calls are TRBV11-2 and TRBJ2-3; D perhaps matches TRBD1 (6 bases). CDR1 and CDR2 (germline): SGHAT, FQNNGV. The CDR3 runs to 14 residues. V was clipped by 2 bases and J by 5 bases, with 11 bases between them. This CDR3 reads CASSLLSGEDTQYF. The CDR3 DNA sequence: TGTGCCAGCAGCTTATTATCAGGGGAAGATACGCAGTATTTT.

The chain is built from TRBV5-1 and TRBJ2-3; tentative D call: TRBD2 (5 bases). The ends were cut back, 4 bases at V and 2 bases at J, with 8 bases in the middle. This CDR3 region has 13 residues. The germline V gene encodes CDR1 SGHRS and CDR2 YFSETQ. CDR3 nucleotide sequence: TGCGCCAGCAGCGAGGGATTCACAGATACGCAGTATTTT. It encodes CASSEGFTDTQYF. The entire variable domain, with the rest obtained from reference TRBV5-1 and TRBJ2-3, is as follows: KAGVTQTPRYLIKTRGQQVTLSCSPISGHRSVSWYQQTPGQGLQFLFEYFSETQRNKGNFPGRFSGRQFSNSRSEMNVSTLELGDSALYLCASSEGFTDTQYFGPGTRLTVL.

The rearrangement uses TRBV30 and TRBJ1-2; the D is unclear. Germline values: CDR1 GTSNPN, CDR2 SVGIG (reference sequence). The CDR3 has 12 residues. The germline V and J ends were trimmed by 1 base and 4 bases, with 7 bases remaining between them. CDR3 nucleotide sequence: TGTGCCTGGAGTGGAGAAGGCTATGGCTACACCTTC. The encoded protein is CAWSGEGYGYTF.

The chain combines TRBV6-1 with TRBJ2-7, with 10 bases aligning to TRBD2. With V trimmed by 4 bases and J by 4 bases, 4 bases remained unmatched. The CDR3 has 14 residues. In germline, CDR1 is MNHNS, CDR2 SASEGT. CDR3 loop: CASSGQRGGYEQYF. The CDR3 DNA reads as TGTGCCAGCAGTGGTCAGCGGGGGGGTTACGAGCAGTACTTC.

The chain carries TRBV11-2 and TRBJ2-1; D gene ambiguous. Germline lookup yields CDR1 SGHAT and CDR2 FQNNGV. The CDR3 totals 12 residues. The V gene lost 2 bases and the J gene lost 9 bases, with 8 bases spanning the gap. The CDR3, as DNA: TGTGCCAGCAGCTTACGGTTTACTGAGCAGTTCTTC. It encodes CASSLRFTEQFF.

This chain uses TRBV9 with TRBJ2-1, with 13 bases aligning to TRBD2. From germline, CDR1 is SGDLS and CDR2 YYNGEE. The CDR3 has 19 residues. Unmatched junction bases numbered 17, after V lost 3 bases and J lost 8 bases. The CDR3 nucleotides read TGTGCCAGCAGCGACCGACAGGGGGTCGTACTAGCGGGAGGGCATGAGCAGTTCTTC. Translating gives CASSDRQGVVLAGGHEQFF. Complete variable domain (other parts from reference TRBV9 and TRBJ2-1): DSGVTQTPKHLITATGQRVTLRCSPRSGDLSVYWYQQSLDQGLQFLIQYYNGEERAKGNILERFSAQQFPDLHSELNLSSLELGDSALYFCASSDRQGVVLAGGHEQFFGPGTRLTVL.

This clone appeared a few times. The chain employs TRBV11-3 and TRBJ2-7, with D unresolved. Germline V gene lookup returns CDR1 SGHNT and CDR2 YENEEA. The CDR3 is 13 amino acids. V lost 4 bases to trimming and J lost 6 bases, with 13 bases between them. CDR3 sequence reads: CASSSPRAAEQYF. CDR3 bases: TGTGCCAGCAGCTCCCCCCGAGCCGCCGAGCAGTACTTC.

The chain employs TRBV7-6 and TRBJ1-3; no definite D call. V was trimmed by 4 bases and J by 7 bases, leaving 5 bases between them. The V gene's germline CDR1 is SGHVS and CDR2 FNYEAQ. CDR3 size: 11 residues. CDR3 sequence reads: CASSSSNTIYF. For the CDR3, the DNA is TGTGCCAGCAGCTCCTCCAACACCATATATTTT.

The chain has TRBV11-2 and TRBJ1-1, with TRBD1 as a possible D gene (5 bases). This CDR3 region has 14 residues. The V end lost 3 bases, the J end lost 2 bases, and 10 bases lay between the germline ends. Germline V gives CDR1 SGHAT, CDR2 FQNNGV. The CDR3 reads CASSFTGLNTEAFF. Written as DNA, the CDR3 is TGTGCCAGCAGCTTTACAGGATTAAACACTGAAGCTTTCTTT.

The chain uses TRBV28 and TRBJ1-2; D is ambiguous. CDR1 and CDR2 (germline): MDHEN, SYDVKM. The CDR3 has 12 residues. Trimming took off 7 bases at V and 6 bases at J, with 12 bases between the two ends. CDR3 loop: CASTSPGNGYTF. In DNA form, the CDR3 reads TGTGCCAGCACCTCCCCGGGAAATGGCTACACCTTC.

V gene TRBV9 combines with J gene TRBJ2-1; 14 nucleotides match TRBD2. The CDR3 extends over 16 amino acids. Germline V CDR1 and CDR2: SGDLS, YYNGEE. Trimming cost V 4 bases and J 7 bases; bases outside gene matches: 7. The CDR3 here is CASSYLGTSGRNEQFF. CDR3 bases: TGTGCCAGCAGCTACCTCGGGACTAGCGGGAGAAATGAGCAGTTCTTC.

V and J are TRBV11-2 and TRBJ2-5; tentatively, D is TRBD1 (5 bases). Between the trimmed V and J ends, which lost 2 bases and 4 bases, there was a span of 5 bases. Germline V gives CDR1 SGHAT, CDR2 FQNNGV. This CDR3 has 12 residues. Here the CDR3 DNA reads TGTGCCAGCAGCTTAAGGGGAGAGACCCAGTACTTC. Its translation: CASSLRGETQYF.

V usage is TRBV5-4 and J usage is TRBJ2-5; D may be TRBD1 (5 bases). The ends were cut back, 0 bases at V and 0 bases at J, with 12 bases in the middle. Germline V gives CDR1 SGHNT, CDR2 YYREEE (reference sequence). CDR3 length: 16 residues. DNA for the CDR3: TGTGCCAGCAGCTTGGGGGCAGGGTCGTACCAAGAGACCCAGTACTTC. Its protein product is CASSLGAGSYQETQYF. Full variable domain (missing parts from reference TRBV5-4 and TRBJ2-5): ETGVTQSPTHLIKTRGQQVTLRCSSQSGHNTVSWYQQALGQGPQFIFQYYREEENGRGNFPPRFSGLQFPNYSSELNVNALELDDSALYLCASSLGAGSYQETQYFGPGTRLLVL.

The chain links TRBV6-5 to TRBJ1-2; D remains unclear. The CDR3 consists of 13 residues. Germline V gives CDR1 MNHEY, CDR2 SVGAGI. The V end lost 8 bases, the J end lost 4 bases, and 14 bases lay between the germline ends. The CDR3, as DNA: TGTGCCAGCCGCCGAGGCCAGGTCTATGGCTACACCTTC. It specifies CASRRGQVYGYTF.

This clone was counted between two and nine times. The chain uses TRBV20-1 and TRBJ1-1; maybe TRBD1 (6 bases). This CDR3 is built from 11 residues. The germline V gene has CDR1 DFQATT and CDR2 SNEGSKA (reference sequence). V gave up 3 bases and J gave up 12 bases, with 14 bases separating them. The CDR3 protein is CSASPGGRTFF. DNA of the CDR3: TGCAGTGCTAGTCCCGGGGGCCGGACTTTCTTT.

This chain uses TRBV30 with TRBJ2-2; tentative D call: TRBD2 (6 bases). V lost 2 bases, J lost 6 bases, and 16 bases lay in between. CDR1 GTSNPN and CDR2 SVGIG come from the germline V gene (reference sequence). The CDR3 consists of 15 residues. The CDR3 is CAWSRGTPYAGELFF. CDR3 nucleotides: TGTGCCTGGAGTAGAGGGACTCCGTATGCCGGGGAGCTGTTTTTT.